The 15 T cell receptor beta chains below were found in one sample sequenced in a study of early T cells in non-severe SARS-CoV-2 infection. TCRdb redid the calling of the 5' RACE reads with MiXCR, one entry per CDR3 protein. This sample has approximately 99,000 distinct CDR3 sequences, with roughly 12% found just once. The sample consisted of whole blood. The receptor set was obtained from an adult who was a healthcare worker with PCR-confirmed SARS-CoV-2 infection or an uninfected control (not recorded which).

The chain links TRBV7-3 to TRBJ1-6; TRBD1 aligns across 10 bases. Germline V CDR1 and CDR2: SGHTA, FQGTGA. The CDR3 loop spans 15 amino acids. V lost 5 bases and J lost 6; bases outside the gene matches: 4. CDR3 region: CASSPGTGVNSPLHF. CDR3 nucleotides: TGTGCCAGCAGCCCAGGGACAGGGGTTAATTCACCCCTCCACTTT. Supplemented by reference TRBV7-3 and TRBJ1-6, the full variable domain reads GAGVSQTPSNKVTEKGKYVELRCDPISGHTALYWYRQSLGQGPEFLIYFQGTGAADDSGLPNDRFFAVRPEGSVSTLKIQRTERGDSAVYLCASSPGTGVNSPLHFGNGTRLTVT.

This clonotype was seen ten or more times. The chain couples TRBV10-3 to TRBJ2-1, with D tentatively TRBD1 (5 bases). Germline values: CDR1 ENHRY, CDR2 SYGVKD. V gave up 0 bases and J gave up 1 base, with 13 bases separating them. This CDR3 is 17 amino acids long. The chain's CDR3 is CAISESQGTSSYNEQFF. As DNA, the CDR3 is TGTGCCATCAGTGAGTCCCAGGGCACATCTTCCTACAATGAGCAGTTCTTC.

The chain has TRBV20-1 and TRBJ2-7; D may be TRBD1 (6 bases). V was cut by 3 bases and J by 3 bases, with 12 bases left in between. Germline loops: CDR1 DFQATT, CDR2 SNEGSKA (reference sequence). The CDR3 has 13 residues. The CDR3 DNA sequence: TGCAGTGCTAGTCACACAGGGAGCTACGAGCAGTACTTC. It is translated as CSASHTGSYEQYF.

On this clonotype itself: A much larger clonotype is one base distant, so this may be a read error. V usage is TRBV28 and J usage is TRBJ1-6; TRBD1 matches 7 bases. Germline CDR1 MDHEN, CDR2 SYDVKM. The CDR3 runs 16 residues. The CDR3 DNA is TGTGCCAGCAGTTTCTTACTCGACAGGGAGGGATCACCCATCCACTTT. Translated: CASSFLLDREGSPIHF.

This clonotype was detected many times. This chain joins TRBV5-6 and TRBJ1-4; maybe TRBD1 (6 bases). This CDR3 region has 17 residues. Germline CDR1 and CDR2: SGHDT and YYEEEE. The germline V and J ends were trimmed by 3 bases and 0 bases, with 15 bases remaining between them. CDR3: CASSSLTPGATNEKLFF. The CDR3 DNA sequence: TGTGCCAGCAGCTCTTTAACGCCAGGGGCAACTAATGAAAAACTGTTTTTT.

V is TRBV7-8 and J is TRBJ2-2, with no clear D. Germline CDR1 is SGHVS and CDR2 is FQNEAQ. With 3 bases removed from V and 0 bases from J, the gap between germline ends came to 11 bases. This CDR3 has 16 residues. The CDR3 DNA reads TGTGCCAGCAGCTTCCACCCTCAAGCGAACACCGGGGAGCTGTTTTTT. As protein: CASSFHPQANTGELFF. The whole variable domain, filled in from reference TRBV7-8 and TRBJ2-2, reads GAGVSQSPRYKVAKRGQDVALRCDPISGHVSLFWYQQALGQGPEFLTYFQNEAQLDKSGLPSDRFFAERPEGSVSTLKIQRTQQEDSAVYLCASSFHPQANTGELFFGEGSRLTVL.

The CDR3 coding sequence is TGTGCCAGCAGAGTCAGGGGCTACGAGCAGTACTTC. It yields the protein CASRVRGYEQYF. The genes are TRBV6-6 and TRBJ2-7; possible D gene TRBD1, 6 bases. CDR3 length equals 12 residues. Germline assignment: CDR1 MNHNY and CDR2 SVGAGI (reference sequence). V shed 6 bases and J shed 3 bases, with 9 bases lying between them.

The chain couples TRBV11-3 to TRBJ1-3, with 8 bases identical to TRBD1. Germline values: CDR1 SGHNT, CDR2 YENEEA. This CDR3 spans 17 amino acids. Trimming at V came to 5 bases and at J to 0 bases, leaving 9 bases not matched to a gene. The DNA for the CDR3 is TGTGCCAGCAGCACCTTCTCCGGGACAGGCTCTGGAAACACCATATATTTT. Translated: CASSTFSGTGSGNTIYF.

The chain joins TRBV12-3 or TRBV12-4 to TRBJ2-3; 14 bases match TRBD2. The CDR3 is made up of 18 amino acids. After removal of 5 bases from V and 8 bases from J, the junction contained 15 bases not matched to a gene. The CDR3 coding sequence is TGTGCCAGCAGTCCGACTAGCGGGAGGGCGATTGGCAGTGTTACGCAGTATTTT. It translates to CASSPTSGRAIGSVTQYF.

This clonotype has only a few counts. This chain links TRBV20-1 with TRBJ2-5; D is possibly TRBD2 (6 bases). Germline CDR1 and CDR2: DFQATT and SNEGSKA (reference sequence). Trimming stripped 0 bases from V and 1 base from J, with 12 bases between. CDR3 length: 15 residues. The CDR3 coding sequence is TGCAGTGCTAGAGATCTAGGAGGGGTCCAAGAGACCCAGTACTTC. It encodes CSARDLGGVQETQYF.

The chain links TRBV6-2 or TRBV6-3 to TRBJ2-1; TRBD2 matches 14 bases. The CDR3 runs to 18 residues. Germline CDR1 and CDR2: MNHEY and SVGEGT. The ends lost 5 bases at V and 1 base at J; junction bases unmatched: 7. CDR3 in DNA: TGTGCCAGCAGTGGACTAGCGGGGGGTCCGCTTTCCTACAATGAGCAGTTCTTC. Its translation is CASSGLAGGPLSYNEQFF.

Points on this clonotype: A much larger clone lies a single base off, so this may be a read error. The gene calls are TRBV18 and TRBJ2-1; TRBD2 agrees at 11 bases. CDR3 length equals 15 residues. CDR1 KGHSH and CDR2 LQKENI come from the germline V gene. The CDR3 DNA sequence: TGTGCCAACTCACCACCGGTAGCGGGGGGGTATTGGCAGTTCTTC. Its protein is CANSPPVAGGYWQFF.

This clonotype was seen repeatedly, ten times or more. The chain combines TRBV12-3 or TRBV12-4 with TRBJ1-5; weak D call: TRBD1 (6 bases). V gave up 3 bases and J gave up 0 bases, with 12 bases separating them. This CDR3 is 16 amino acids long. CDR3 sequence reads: CASSLTYRASNQPQHF. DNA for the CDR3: TGTGCCAGCAGTTTGACCTACAGGGCTAGCAATCAGCCCCAGCATTTT.

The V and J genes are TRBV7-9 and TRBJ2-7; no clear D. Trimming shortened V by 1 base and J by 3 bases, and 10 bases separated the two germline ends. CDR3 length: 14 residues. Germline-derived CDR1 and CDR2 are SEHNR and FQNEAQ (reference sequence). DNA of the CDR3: TGTGCCAGCAGCTTAGGTGCCCCAGACTACGAGCAGTACTTC. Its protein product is CASSLGAPDYEQYF. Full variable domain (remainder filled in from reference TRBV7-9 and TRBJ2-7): DTGVSQNPRHKITKRGQNVTFRCDPISEHNRLYWYRQTLGQGPEFLTYFQNEAQLEKSRLLSDRFSAERPKGSFSTLEIQRTEQGDSAMYLCASSLGAPDYEQYFGPGTRLTVT.

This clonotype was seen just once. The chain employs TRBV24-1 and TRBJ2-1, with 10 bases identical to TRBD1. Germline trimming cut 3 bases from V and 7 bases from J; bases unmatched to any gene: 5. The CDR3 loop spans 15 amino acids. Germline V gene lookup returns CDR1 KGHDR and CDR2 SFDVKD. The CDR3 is CATSDNGQGGNEQFF. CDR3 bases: TGTGCCACCAGTGATAACGGACAGGGGGGGAATGAGCAGTTCTTC.